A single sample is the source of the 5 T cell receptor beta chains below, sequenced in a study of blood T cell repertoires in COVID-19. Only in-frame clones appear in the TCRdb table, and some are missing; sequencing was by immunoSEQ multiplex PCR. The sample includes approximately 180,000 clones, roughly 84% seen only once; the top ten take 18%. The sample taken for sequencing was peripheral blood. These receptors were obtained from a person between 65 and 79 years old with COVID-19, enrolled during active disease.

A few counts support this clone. The DNA for the CDR3 is TGTGCCAGCTTCCCCCGGGGGGCGAAGAACACCGGGGAGCTGTTTTTT. It yields the protein CASFPRGAKNTGELFF. The rearrangement links TRBV7-8 to TRBJ2-2, with a possible D match to TRBD2 (7 bases). V lost 8 bases and J 1 base, leaving 17 bases between the germline ends. The CDR3 is 16 amino acids. Germline V gene lookup returns CDR1 SGHVS and CDR2 FQNEAQ.

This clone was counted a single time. CDR3 nucleotide sequence: TGTGCCAGGATGACAGATGGAAACACCATATATTTT. Protein product: CARMTDGNTIYF. The rearrangement uses TRBV19 and TRBJ1-3; a possible D gene is TRBD1 (5 bases). Trimming took 9 bases from V and 3 from J, leaving 9 bases between them. The CDR3 is made up of 12 amino acids. Germline-derived CDR1 and CDR2 are LNHDA and SQIVND (reference sequence).

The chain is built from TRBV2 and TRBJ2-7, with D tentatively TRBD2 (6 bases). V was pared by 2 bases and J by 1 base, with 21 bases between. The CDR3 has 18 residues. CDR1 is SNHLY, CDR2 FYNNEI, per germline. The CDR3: CASSESVWEDTFSYEQYF. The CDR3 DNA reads TGTGCCAGCAGTGAATCCGTCTGGGAGGACACCTTTTCCTACGAGCAGTACTTC.

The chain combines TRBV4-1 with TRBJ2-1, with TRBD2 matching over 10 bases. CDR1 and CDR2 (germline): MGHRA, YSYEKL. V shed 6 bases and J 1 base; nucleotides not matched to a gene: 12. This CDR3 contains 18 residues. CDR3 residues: CASRYGTSATKSYNEQFF. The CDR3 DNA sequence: TGCGCCAGCAGGTACGGGACTAGCGCTACAAAGTCCTACAATGAGCAGTTCTTC.

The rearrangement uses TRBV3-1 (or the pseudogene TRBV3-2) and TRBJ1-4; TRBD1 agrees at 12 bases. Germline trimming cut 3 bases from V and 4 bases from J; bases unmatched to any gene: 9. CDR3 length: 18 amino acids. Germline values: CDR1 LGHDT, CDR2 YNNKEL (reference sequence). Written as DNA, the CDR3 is TGTGCCAGCAGCCAGACCGGGACAGGGGGCACCTTTAATGAAAAACTGTTTTTT. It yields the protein CASSQTGTGGTFNEKLFF.